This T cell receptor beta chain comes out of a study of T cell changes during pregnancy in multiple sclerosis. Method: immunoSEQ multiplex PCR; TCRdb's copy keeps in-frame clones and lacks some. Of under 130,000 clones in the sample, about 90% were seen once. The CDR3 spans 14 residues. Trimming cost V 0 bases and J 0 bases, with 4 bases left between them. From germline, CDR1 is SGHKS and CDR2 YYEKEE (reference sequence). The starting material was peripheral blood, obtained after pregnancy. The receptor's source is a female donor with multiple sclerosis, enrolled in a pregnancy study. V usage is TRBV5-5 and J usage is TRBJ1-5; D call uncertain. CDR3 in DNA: TGTGCCAGCAGCTTGGGTCATAGCAATCAGCCCCAGCATTTT. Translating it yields CASSLGHSNQPQHF.